The rows below give T cell receptor beta chains drawn from one sample of a study of Siglec-9 on CD8 T cells in melanoma. TCRdb keeps only in-frame clones here, not all; method: immunoSEQ multiplex PCR. This sample has 25,000 to 30,000 clones, with about 80% found just once. Sequencing input: Siglec-9- CD8+ T cells sorted from blood. The receptor set was obtained from a human donor in good health. Each CDR3 is given without its conserved first and last residue. The order of the fields is J gene, V gene, CDR3 protein.

>TRBJ2-3|TRBV27
ASSLELGFKDTQY
>TRBJ2-3|TRBV4-1
ASSGTVTQY
>TRBJ2-3|TRBV7-2
ASKEDPASTDTQY
>TRBJ2-2|TRBV30
AWSDNTGELF
>TRBJ2-7|TRBV5-1
ASSLAKRQHEQY
>TRBJ1-1|TRBV19
ASSTGTGANTEAF
>TRBJ1-3|TRBV6-5
ASSYTTSIGNTIY
>TRBJ1-5|TRBV21-1
ASSTWTGGKDSNQPQH
>TRBJ2-1|TRBV7-2
ASSLPPRDRANEQF
>TRBJ2-7|TRBV7-9
ASSDSSYEQY
>TRBJ2-5|TRBV11-3
ASSFRLAGGPSETQY
>TRBJ1-1|TRBV28
ASTRRPRGTEAF
>TRBJ1-5|TRBV11-2
ASSLVGQGDQPQH
>TRBJ2-4|TRBV23-1
ASSHSEWAKNIQY
>TRBJ1-5|TRBV27
ASSFGGNQPQH
>TRBJ2-7|TRBV10-1
ASSRSREIYEQY
>TRBJ1-1|TRBV5-1
ASSTGDASGTEAF
>TRBJ1-5|TRBV10-2
ASSADRNQPQH
>TRBJ2-4|TRBV5-1
ASSLRREGENIQY
>TRBJ1-1|TRBV5-5
ASSLAYRGVTEAF
>TRBJ2-2|TRBV28
ASSWGGRFTGELF
>TRBJ1-5|TRBV9
ASSVSGVGNQPQH
>TRBJ1-2|TRBV19
ASSISQRGYGYT
>TRBJ1-2|TRBV11-2
ASSLAGFVNDGYT
>TRBJ2-3|TRBV9
ASSAYREIDTQY
>TRBJ1-1|TRBV19
ASRDFQTHMNTEAF
>TRBJ1-1|TRBV29-1
SASSRGETEAF
>TRBJ2-1|TRBV5-6
ASSPPPGPYYNEQF
>TRBJ2-7|TRBV9
ASSFRDIHYEQY
>TRBJ1-4|TRBV2
ASVELGFRVGEKLF
>TRBJ1-2|TRBV6-5
AGLGTGGFLYGYT
>TRBJ1-2|TRBV19
ASLRGLRDGVDYGYT
>TRBJ2-1|TRBV5-8
ASSFAYNEQF
>TRBJ2-1|TRBV5-1
ASSLDSDRGRFHEQF
>TRBJ2-5|TRBV5-1
ASSLGTEEETQY
>TRBJ2-5|TRBV7-6
ASSLVESGLETQY
>TRBJ1-3|TRBV7-2
ASSLEYRHRISGNTIY
>TRBJ2-7|TRBV9
ASSAGTDMYEQY
>TRBJ2-1|TRBV19
ASSISSGGAGEQF
>TRBJ2-7|TRBV7-8
ASRTGAYEQY
>TRBJ2-7|TRBV5-1
ASSFSVGQLIYEQY
>TRBJ2-3|TRBV9
ASSVMSGGAPSTDTQY
>TRBJ1-2|TRBV30
AWSVANGYT
>TRBJ2-2|TRBV19
ASSIPGDDTGELF
>TRBJ2-5|TRBV10-1
ASSGESRSQETQY
>TRBJ2-7|TRBV28
ASSLTSGFHEQY